Listed below are T cell receptor beta chains from one sample, sequenced in a study of cytomegalovirus exposure and HLA in healthy donors. Here immunoSEQ multiplex PCR was the method, and the copy in TCRdb shows in-frame clones only, minus some. The sample lists some 160,000 clones; roughly 80% were seen once. The sample consisted of PBMCs. These receptors were obtained from a woman between 45 and 65 years old in good health and CMV-seronegative. Both conserved end residues are part of each CDR3. D genes are given only for firm matches. Some rows mark clone size as missing; the rest say once, few, many or name a class of expanded clone.

size	J	D	V	DNA	CDR3
-	TRBJ1-4	-	TRBV4-1	TGCGCCAGCAGCCAAGAAGAGTACGAAAATGAAAAACTGTTTTTT	CASSQEEYENEKLFF
-	TRBJ2-1	-	TRBV6-5	TGTGCCACTAAAGGGGGGGGGAGCGGGCAGTTCTTC	CATKGGGSGQFF
-	TRBJ2-6	TRBD1	TRBV28	TGTGCCACCGCCCGGGACAGGGGAATAGGGGGGTCTGGGGCCAACGTCCTGACTTTC	CATARDRGIGGSGANVLTF
-	TRBJ2-2	-	TRBV5-4	TGTGCCAGCAGCCGGTATTGGCGGTTGAACACCGGGGAGCTGTTTTTT	CASSRYWRLNTGELFF
few	TRBJ2-7	TRBD1	TRBV29-1	TGCAGCGCTTTAACAGGGGAGGAGCAGTACTTC	CSALTGEEQYF
-	TRBJ2-7	TRBD2	TRBV5-1	TGCGCCAGCAGCAGAGCGGGACCGACCTCCGAGCAGTACTTC	CASSRAGPTSEQYF
-	TRBJ2-7	TRBD2	TRBV6-5	TGTGCCAGCAGTCCTAGCGGGGGGGCCAGCGAGCAGTACTTC	CASSPSGGASEQYF
-	TRBJ2-3	-	TRBV11-2	TGTGCCAGCAGCTTAGCGCGCGGGGCGGCAGATACGCAGTATTTT	CASSLARGAADTQYF
-	TRBJ2-7	-	TRBV6-1	TGTGCCAGCAGTGACAACCGGGGTAGGGATGAGTACTTC	CASSDNRGRDEYF
-	TRBJ1-6	TRBD1	TRBV28	TGTGCCAGCAGTCCCAGACAGGGAGGTTCACCCCTCCACTTT	CASSPRQGGSPLHF
-	TRBJ2-3	-	TRBV7-9	TGTGCCAGCAGCGATACTATCACAGATACGCAGTATTTT	CASSDTITDTQYF
-	TRBJ1-5	-	TRBV19	TGTGCCAGTAGTATGGGCAGGGAAGGGGATCAGCCCCAGCATTTT	CASSMGREGDQPQHF
-	TRBJ1-1	-	TRBV20-1	TGCAGTGCTTCCCGGGGCACTGAAGCTTTCTTT	CSASRGTEAFF
-	TRBJ2-3	TRBD2	TRBV4-2	TGTGCCAGCAGCGAAACCCCGGCCGGGACTAGCAGAGATACGCAGTATTTT	CASSETPAGTSRDTQYF
-	TRBJ2-7	-	TRBV2	TGTGCCAGCAGTGAGCGGGCCCACGAGCAGTACTTC	CASSERAHEQYF
-	TRBJ1-5	TRBD1	TRBV19	TGTGCCAGTAGCATCACAGGGGAACCATGGCAGCCCCAGCATTTT	CASSITGEPWQPQHF
-	TRBJ2-7	-	TRBV20-1	TGCAGTGCTAGGGCTGGACTTGAGCAGTACTTC	CSARAGLEQYF
-	TRBJ2-1	TRBD2	TRBV5-1	TGCGCCAGCAGCTTGGCCACGAGCGGGAGGCCCAATGAGCAGTTCTTC	CASSLATSGRPNEQFF
-	TRBJ2-7	TRBD1	TRBV5-1	TGCGCCAGCAGCGACTACGGACAGGGAAGCTCCTACGAGCAGTACTTC	CASSDYGQGSSYEQYF
-	TRBJ2-5	-	TRBV23-1	TGCGCCAGCAGTCAATCGATTACGGCAGGGCTAGAGACCCAGTACTTC	CASSQSITAGLETQYF
few	TRBJ1-1	-	TRBV6-5	TGTGCCAGCAGTACAGGGAGCACCAACACTGAAGCTTTCTTT	CASSTGSTNTEAFF
-	TRBJ1-3	-	TRBV6-1	TGTGCCAGCAACTCAGGGATTGGAAACACCATATATTTT	CASNSGIGNTIYF
once	TRBJ1-5	-	TRBV5-6	TGTGCCAGCAGCACCCGGGGAGTAGGGAATCAGCCCCAGCATTTT	CASSTRGVGNQPQHF
-	TRBJ2-3	-	TRBV5-1	TGCGCCAGCAGCTGGGGGCAGGGCGTGGTTGAAGATACGCAGTATTTT	CASSWGQGVVEDTQYF